One TCR beta chain is described in this entry. Method: immunoSEQ multiplex PCR; TCRdb's copy keeps in-frame clones and lacks some. Among 60,000 to 65,000 clones listed, around 83% were seen once. The data were obtained in a study of OX40 agonist ivuxolimab in advanced cancers. About the study: Patients' therapy was ivuxolimab, an antibody that acts as an agonist of OX40 (CD134).

Cycle 7 day 1, cycle 4 day 1, and baseline were the timepoints at which blood was sampled. The CDR3 extends over 15 amino acids. From germline, CDR1 is KGHSH and CDR2 LQKENI. The V and J ends lost 1 base and 3 bases respectively, with 9 bases between them. The receptor comes from an adult with an advanced solid tumor such as melanoma, head and neck, liver or kidney cancer. The sample consisted of CD4+ or CD8+ T cells sorted from blood, taken in a trial of the OX40 agonist ivuxolimab. V gene TRBV18 combines with J gene TRBJ2-2; D is perhaps TRBD1 (6 bases). The DNA of the CDR3 is TGTGCCAGCTCACCACTGACAGGTTACACCGGGGAGCTGTTTTTT. As protein: CASSPLTGYTGELFF.